The rows below give T cell receptor beta chains drawn from one sample of a study of T cells in Graves' hyperthyroidism and ophthalmopathy. One entry per CDR3 protein results from TCRdb running MiXCR on the multiplex PCR reads. The table records 490,000 or so distinct CDR3 sequences, approximately 16% of them present only once. What was sequenced was blood. These receptors came from a woman in her twenties or thirties with Graves' ophthalmopathy. The CDR3 runs from the conserved cysteine through the conserved F or W. Fields, in order: J gene, V gene, CDR3 protein.

TRBJ2-3	TRBV28	CASSMRLAGVGPDTQYF
TRBJ2-5	TRBV6-1	CASSDLAGPRETQYF
TRBJ1-1	TRBV14	CAAAPVWDTEAFF
TRBJ2-1	TRBV9	CASSTWAEGNEQFF
TRBJ2-1	TRBV2	CASSSRTSGGYYNEQFF
TRBJ2-1	TRBV5-1	CASSNSGRGYNEQFF
TRBJ2-7	TRBV15	CATSPGWAGVDEQYF
TRBJ2-5	TRBV7-8	CASSLSGSGQETQYF
TRBJ2-7	TRBV2	CASFRGGRGDEQYF
TRBJ1-2	TRBV12-3/TRBV12-4	CASSFGDGYGYTF
TRBJ2-7	TRBV6-2/TRBV6-3	CASSRDSFYEQYF
TRBJ2-1	TRBV4-3	CASSQEDSEQFF
TRBJ2-3	TRBV20-1	CSARWDAQYF
TRBJ2-4	TRBV10-3	CAIRGGAKNIQYF
TRBJ1-1	TRBV27	CASSFGRSTEAFF
TRBJ2-1	TRBV7-3	CASSLTSGHNEQFF
TRBJ2-1	TRBV20-1	CSARDWTSGGGEQFF
TRBJ2-3	TRBV20-1	CSARDTPETSTDTQYF
TRBJ2-7	TRBV4-1	CASSQERRSSYEQYF
TRBJ2-7	TRBV7-9	CASSPSGTGRYEQYF
TRBJ2-7	TRBV28	CASSPDRASEQYF
TRBJ1-1	TRBV7-9	CASSFSRGFSGDIEAFF
TRBJ1-2	TRBV5-8	CASDPAGVGNYGYTF
TRBJ1-4	TRBV6-1	CASSDWSWGDNEKLFF
TRBJ2-2	TRBV20-1	CSARFRANTGELFF
TRBJ1-2	TRBV13	CASSTGPAYGYTF
TRBJ2-7	TRBV2	CASSERSGFSYEQYF
TRBJ1-2	TRBV12-3/TRBV12-4	CASRNRDRHGYTF
TRBJ2-7	TRBV30	CAWDSSYEQYF
TRBJ2-3	TRBV12-3/TRBV12-4	CASSLVGGGTDTQYF
TRBJ2-3	TRBV4-2	CASAGGPTDTQYF
TRBJ2-7	TRBV20-1	CSAKDWREAEYEQYF
TRBJ2-2	TRBV10-1	CASSESGRAGELFF
TRBJ2-3	TRBV7-6	CASSLARETDTQYF
TRBJ2-7	TRBV10-3	CATAGTRYEQYF
TRBJ2-3	TRBV20-1	CSASLPGGTDTQYF
TRBJ2-1	TRBV6-1	CASSEFENEQFF
TRBJ2-2	TRBV28	CASSPRNLNGELFF
TRBJ2-1	TRBV12-3/TRBV12-4	CASGYRATHNEQFF
TRBJ1-3	TRBV15	CATSEKRFLDENTIYF
TRBJ1-5	TRBV29-1	CSVEVAGAQPQHF
TRBJ2-1	TRBV28	CASSFVNRHNEQFF
TRBJ1-5	TRBV7-2	CASSPGTGLGVGNQPQHF
TRBJ2-1	TRBV18	CASSQQTGTGNEQFF
TRBJ1-5	TRBV29-1	CSVLRGYYSQPQHF
TRBJ2-1	TRBV5-1	CASSLEGVEQFF
TRBJ1-1	TRBV5-1	CASRTGMNTEAFF
TRBJ2-2	TRBV28	CASRPAGLAGLPGELFF
TRBJ2-7	TRBV28	CASSFIDSPYEQYF
TRBJ2-2	TRBV20-1	CSARDTSARVTGELFF
TRBJ2-2	TRBV28	CASSPAGAHYTGELFF
TRBJ2-7	TRBV6-1	CASSEGYGVLYEQYF
TRBJ2-1	TRBV28	CASSLGQYEQFF